This T cell receptor beta chain derives from a study of T cell responses to AZD1222 COVID-19 vaccine. Study-wide results and caveats: Spike-specific TCR breadth and depth rose after two AZD1222 doses.

The assay was immunoSEQ multiplex PCR, and TCRdb's table has in-frame clones only and misses some. The table includes 130,000 or so clones, about 93% detected once. Concerning this clone: The target antigen is unknown.

The V segment lost 4 bases and the J segment 4 bases; nucleotides outside the gene matches: 17. Germline assignment: CDR1 LNHDA and CDR2 SQIVND (reference sequence). This CDR3 contains 19 residues. The sequence was obtained from an adult in good health. V is TRBV19 and J is TRBJ1-1, with 11 nucleotides matching TRBD1. This specimen consisted of peripheral blood, obtained on day 0 of AZD1222 vaccination. The CDR3 loop is CASSSNPGQGDRYGTEAFF. DNA of the CDR3: TGTGCCAGTAGTAGCAACCCGGGACAGGGGGATCGGTATGGCACTGAAGCTTTCTTT.